The T cell receptor beta chain under discussion was sequenced for a study of shared clonotypes between healthy human individuals. The method was immunoSEQ multiplex PCR; TCRdb's version includes in-frame clones alone and lacks a portion of them. The table shows roughly 2.4 million clones, with more than 90% occurring only once. Germline V lookup: CDR1 SGHRS, CDR2 YFSETQ. The CDR3 extends over 16 amino acids. Trimming took off 0 bases at V and 0 bases at J, with 10 bases between the two ends. The sequenced sample consisted of naive CD4+ T cells sorted from blood. Subset of the sample: CD45RA+ positively selected. The V call is TRBV5-1, the J call TRBJ1-3; no clear D gene. This receptor was identified in a man aged 18 to 35 in good health. The CDR3 region has the DNA TGCGCCAGCAGCTTGGGCCCAAGGAGCTCTGGAAACACCATATATTTT. Its protein product is CASSLGPRSSGNTIYF.